This T cell receptor beta chain emerged from a study of T cell responses to AZD1222 COVID-19 vaccine. Study overall: It was second doses at about 4 or about 12 weeks that were pooled.

Points from the study as a whole: Reports indicate that nearly half of spike-specific TCRs are directed at unmutated variant regions. Spike as a whole was targeted by vaccine-associated CD4 TCRs, dominant at 160-218 and 743-854. Among the donors, most were white British and more were female, and clonal diversity was possibly underestimated.

Profiled with immunoSEQ multiplex PCR; TCRdb holds only in-frame clones, not every one. There are over 85,000 clones in the sample; around 90% occur only once, and 7.8% lies in the top ten. The CDR3 runs to 12 residues. V lost 7 bases and J 5 bases, leaving 10 bases between the germline ends. CDR1 is SGHAT, CDR2 FQNNGV, per germline. Concerning this clone itself: Its antigen is unidentified.

The chain employs TRBV11-2 and TRBJ2-3; D possibly corresponds to TRBD2 (6 bases). This specimen consisted of peripheral blood, obtained on day 0 of AZD1222 vaccination. This TCR was recovered from an adult in good health. Written as DNA, the CDR3 is TGTGCCAGCACCATTAGCGGAGATACGCAGTATTTT. Translated: CASTISGDTQYF.